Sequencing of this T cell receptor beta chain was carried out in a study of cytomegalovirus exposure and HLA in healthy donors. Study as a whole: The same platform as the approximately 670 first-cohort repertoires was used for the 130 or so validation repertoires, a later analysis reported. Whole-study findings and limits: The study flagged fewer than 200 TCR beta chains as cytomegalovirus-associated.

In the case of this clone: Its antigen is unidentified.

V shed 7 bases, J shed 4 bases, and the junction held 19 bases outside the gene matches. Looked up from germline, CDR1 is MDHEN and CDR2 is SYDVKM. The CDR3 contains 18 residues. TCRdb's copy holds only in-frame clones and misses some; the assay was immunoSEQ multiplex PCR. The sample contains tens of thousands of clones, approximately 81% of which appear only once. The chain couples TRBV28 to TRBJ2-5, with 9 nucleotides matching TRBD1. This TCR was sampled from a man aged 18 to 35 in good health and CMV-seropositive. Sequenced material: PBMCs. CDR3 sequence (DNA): TGTGCCAGCACACCCCCTCAACCGACAGGGGGTGGTGGAGAGACCCAGTACTTC. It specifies CASTPPQPTGGGGETQYF.